Following are 28 T cell receptor beta chains from one sample sequenced in a study of Ad26.COV2.S vaccination and SARS-CoV-2 variants. Libraries were prepared by immunoSEQ multiplex PCR; TCRdb keeps only in-frame clonotypes and omits some of them. The repertoire holds about 260,000 clones, with approximately 90% as singletons. Treatment denoted: roughly 19 received Ad26.COV2.S at low or high dose, single or two shots; 5 received placebo; per-sample allocation not given. Sampling was performed 63 days after the first vaccine or placebo injection. Source: peripheral blood, taken in a trial of Ad26.COV2.S vaccine versus placebo. The source of these receptors is a person between 18 and 60 years old who received the Ad26.COV2.S COVID-19 vaccine or a placebo.

This chain links TRBV10-1 with TRBJ2-7; TRBD1 agrees at 12 bases. From germline, CDR1 is WNHNN and CDR2 SYGVQD (reference sequence). The CDR3 is made up of 18 amino acids. Trimming cost V 5 bases and J 1 base; bases outside gene matches: 12. DNA of the CDR3: TGCGCCAGCAGTTCAAGGGGGGACAGGGGGCGCTTGTCCTACGAGCAGTACGTC. Its translation: CASSSRGDRGRLSYEQYV.

V usage is TRBV7-2 and J usage is TRBJ2-3; D unclear. CDR1 and CDR2 from the germline V gene are SGHTA and FQGNSA. The CDR3 covers 13 residues. V lost 3 bases to trimming and J lost 7 bases, with 11 bases between them. As DNA, the CDR3 is TGTGCCAGCAGCTTCAACTTGGGAAATACGCAGTATTTT. Its translation is CASSFNLGNTQYF.

The V and J genes are TRBV3-1 (or the pseudogene TRBV3-2) and TRBJ1-1; D is unresolved. The CDR3 covers 14 residues. V was cut by 1 base and J by 1 base, with 7 bases left in between. Looked up from germline, CDR1 is LGHDT and CDR2 is YNNKEL (reference sequence). The CDR3 spells CASSQGTRNTEAFF. The CDR3 region has the DNA TGTGCCAGCAGCCAAGGGACCCGGAACACTGAAGCTTTCTTT.

The chain uses TRBV14 and TRBJ2-1; no clear D gene. CDR1 is SGHDN and CDR2 is FVKESK in the germline V gene. The CDR3 sequence is 16 residues long. Trimming stripped 4 bases from V and 0 bases from J, with 13 bases between. CDR3 nucleotides: TGTGCCAGCAGCCCCCGGGCTGAAAGCTCCTACAATGAGCAGTTCTTC. Translation gives CASSPRAESSYNEQFF.

The rearrangement joins TRBV7-2 to TRBJ2-2; 11 bases map to TRBD2. The CDR3 totals 16 residues. The germline gives CDR1 SGHTA, CDR2 FQGNSA. J was trimmed by 5 bases and V by 5 bases; bases with no gene match: 7. The DNA of the CDR3 is TGTGCCAGCAGCCCACACCTAGCGGGGGGAACCGGGGAGCTGTTTTTT. The encoded protein is CASSPHLAGGTGELFF.

The CDR3 here is CASSPTQGALGNSPLHF. The CDR3 DNA reads TGTGCCAGCAGCCCAACCCAGGGGGCGCTCGGTAATTCACCCCTCCACTTT. The J gene is TRBJ1-6, the V gene TRBV7-9; 8 nucleotides align to TRBD1. After removal of 5 bases from V and 6 bases from J, the junction contained 12 bases not matched to a gene. Germline loops: CDR1 SEHNR, CDR2 FQNEAQ (reference sequence). The CDR3 totals 17 residues.

V usage is TRBV24-1 and J usage is TRBJ2-6; a weak D match, TRBD1 (5 bases). The CDR3 covers 15 residues. The germline V gene has CDR1 KGHDR and CDR2 SFDVKD. Trimming took off 6 bases at V and 1 base at J, with 9 bases between the two ends. In nucleotides, the CDR3 is TGTGCCACCAGTCGGGCAGGGTCTGGGGCCAACGTCCTGACTTTC. Translation: CATSRAGSGANVLTF.

This clone was seen only a few times. The V and J genes are TRBV30 and TRBJ2-7; 9 nucleotides agree with TRBD1. This CDR3 has 15 residues. From germline, CDR1 is GTSNPN and CDR2 SVGIG (reference sequence). J was trimmed by 2 bases and V by 0 bases; bases with no gene match: 5. CDR3 protein: CAWSVARTGAYEQYF. The CDR3 nucleotides are TGTGCCTGGAGTGTGGCTAGGACAGGGGCCTACGAGCAGTACTTC.

This sequence joins TRBV4-1 and TRBJ2-1; 9 bases match TRBD1. The CDR3 consists of 16 residues. Germline loops: CDR1 MGHRA, CDR2 YSYEKL. V was clipped by 5 bases and J by 7 bases; unmatched bases: 12. CDR3 bases: TGCGCCAGCAGCACTTCCGGACAGGGGATTACGAATGAGCAGTTCTTC. Translating it yields CASSTSGQGITNEQFF.

This chain joins TRBV19 and TRBJ1-5, with D possibly matching TRBD1 (6 bases). The V and J ends lost 3 bases and 4 bases respectively, with 10 bases between them. This CDR3 region has 14 residues. CDR1 LNHDA and CDR2 SQIVND come from the germline V gene (reference sequence). The CDR3 DNA is TGTGCCAGTAGTATTACAGGGAGGAATCAGCCCCAGCATTTT. Translation gives CASSITGRNQPQHF.

This clone was detected a few times. The chain carries TRBV7-9 and TRBJ1-1; the match to TRBD1 covers 7 bases. Germline V gene sequence: CDR1 SEHNR, CDR2 FQNEAQ (reference sequence). V trimming: 4 bases; J trimming: 0 bases; junction bases outside the gene matches: 5. The CDR3 sequence is 15 residues long. CDR3 DNA: TGTGCCAGCAGCTCTTGGACAGGTTTGAACACTGAAGCTTTCTTT. Translating gives CASSSWTGLNTEAFF.

The rearrangement links TRBV3-1 (or the pseudogene TRBV3-2) to TRBJ1-6; D remains unclear. The CDR3 extends over 17 amino acids. Germline lookup yields CDR1 LGHDT and CDR2 YNNKEL (reference sequence). V lost 4 bases to trimming and J lost 0 bases, with 13 bases between them. In nucleotides, the CDR3 is TGTGCCAGCAGCCTCTCGGGAGGGAGCTCCTATAATTCACCCCTCCACTTT. Protein: CASSLSGGSSYNSPLHF.

The chain uses TRBV2 and TRBJ2-6; D perhaps matches TRBD1 (6 bases). Germline lookup yields CDR1 SNHLY and CDR2 FYNNEI. CDR3 size: 16 residues. V was clipped by 8 bases and J by 0 bases, with 14 bases between them. The CDR3 DNA sequence: TGTGCCAGCCTGGACAGCTCTCACTCTGGGGCCAACGTCCTGACTTTC. Translated, it gives CASLDSSHSGANVLTF.

The chain is built from TRBV14 and TRBJ2-7; D not resolved. Germline values: CDR1 SGHDN, CDR2 FVKESK. Trimming cost V 3 bases and J 4 bases, with 19 bases left between them. The CDR3 loop spans 16 amino acids. The CDR3: CASSHLSFNRIYEQYF. The CDR3 DNA reads as TGTGCCAGCAGCCATCTGTCTTTTAACAGAATTTACGAGCAGTACTTC.

About this clone: Other DNA sequences in this specimen translate into the identical CDR3. The chain employs TRBV3-1 (or the pseudogene TRBV3-2) and TRBJ2-3; D gene uncertain. The germline V gene has CDR1 LGHDT and CDR2 YNNKEL (reference sequence). CDR3 length: 12 residues. V gave up 3 bases and J gave up 2 bases, with 3 bases separating them. The CDR3 DNA follows: TGTGCCAGCAGCCAGGTCACAGATACGCAGTATTTT. This codes for CASSQVTDTQYF.

V is TRBV2 and J is TRBJ2-1, with TRBD2 matching 7 bases. V trimming: 4 bases; J trimming: 0 bases; junction bases outside the gene matches: 24. The CDR3 runs to 22 residues. Germline assignment: CDR1 SNHLY and CDR2 FYNNEI. CDR3 sequence reads: CASSANEVWTRTSRLSYNEQFF. CDR3 nucleotides: TGTGCCAGCAGTGCCAACGAGGTTTGGACTAGGACATCCCGCCTCTCCTACAATGAGCAGTTCTTC.

The chain is built from TRBV2 and TRBJ2-1; 15 bases align to TRBD2. The junction had 5 bases not matched to a gene; V was cut back by 8 bases and J by 6 bases. Per the germline V gene, CDR1 is SNHLY and CDR2 is FYNNEI. CDR3 length: 15 amino acids. The CDR3 nucleotides read TGTGCCAGCGGGACTAGCGGGAGGTGGGGCAATGAGCAGTTCTTC. Protein product: CASGTSGRWGNEQFF.

The chain uses TRBV4-1 and TRBJ2-1; D gene ambiguous. The V and J ends lost 0 bases and 2 bases respectively, with 8 bases between them. Germline V gene data show CDR1 as MGHRA and CDR2 as YSYEKL. The CDR3 spans 15 residues. This chain's CDR3 is CASSQDAPPYNEQFF. CDR3 in DNA: TGCGCCAGCAGCCAAGATGCCCCCCCCTACAATGAGCAGTTCTTC.

This rearrangement joins TRBV6-2 or TRBV6-3 to TRBJ2-2, with TRBD1 matching 7 bases. CDR1 is MNHEY and CDR2 is SVGEGT in the germline V gene. CDR3 length: 16 residues. The ends lost 2 bases at V and 2 bases at J; junction bases unmatched: 5. CDR3 region: CASSYPTGPNTGELFF. DNA for the CDR3: TGTGCCAGCAGTTACCCGACAGGGCCCAACACCGGGGAGCTGTTTTTT.

The chain is built from TRBV12-2 and TRBJ1-3; the table's D call TRBD1 went unverified against the DNA. TRBV12-2 is termed a pseudogene. This CDR3 has 20 amino acids. DNA for the CDR3: TGTGCAAGTCGCTTAGCCGTGTGGGGTACCAGGGGGTCATCTGGAAACACCATATATTTT. Translated: CASRLAVWGTRGSSGNTIYF.

This chain links TRBV19 with TRBJ2-2; 10 nucleotides match TRBD1. This CDR3 region has 15 residues. Germline V gene data show CDR1 as LNHDA and CDR2 as SQIVND (reference sequence). J lost 6 bases, V lost 2 bases, and 3 bases had no gene match. The CDR3 nucleotides are TGTGCCAGTAGTATAACCGGGACAGGGGCCGGGGAGCTGTTTTTT. Translated: CASSITGTGAGELFF. The full variable domain, in which reference TRBV19 and TRBJ2-2 provide the parts outside the CDR3, is DGGITQSPKYLFRKEGQNVTLSCEQNLNHDAMYWYRQDPGQGLRLIYYSQIVNDFQKGDIAEGYSVSREKKESFPLTVTSAQKNPTAFYLCASSITGTGAGELFFGEGSRLTVL.

The count of this clone is one. V usage is TRBV20-1 and J usage is TRBJ2-2, with TRBD1 as a possible D gene (6 bases). CDR3 size: 15 residues. CDR1 DFQATT and CDR2 SNEGSKA come from the germline V gene (reference sequence). The germline V and J ends were trimmed by 3 bases and 5 bases, with 16 bases remaining between them. CDR3 in amino acids: CSASDRRGGTGELFF. The CDR3, as DNA: TGCAGTGCTAGTGATCGCAGGGGTGGAACCGGGGAGCTGTTTTTT.

Note on this clone: This sample also contains other DNA sequences that code for the same CDR3. The CDR3 here is CASSLGSNQPQHF. CDR3 in DNA: TGTGCCAGTTCCCTGGGCTCAAATCAGCCCCAGCATTTT. The rearrangement links TRBV11-2 to TRBJ1-5; no definite D call. Germline assignment: CDR1 SGHAT and CDR2 FQNNGV. The length of the CDR3 is 13 residues. Trimming removed 9 bases at V and 4 bases at J, with 13 bases between.

V and J are TRBV16 and TRBJ2-3; 7 nucleotides line up with TRBD2. CDR1 is KGHSY, CDR2 FQNENV, per germline. This CDR3 is 16 amino acids long. The junction had 8 bases not matched to a gene; V was cut back by 2 bases and J by 3 bases. In DNA, the CDR3 is TGTGCCAGCAGCCAACAGCTACCCGGGGGGACAGATACGCAGTATTTT. Encoded protein: CASSQQLPGGTDTQYF. The whole variable domain, filled in from reference TRBV16 and TRBJ2-3, reads GEEVAQTPKHLVRGEGQKAKLYCAPIKGHSYVFWYQQVLKNEFKFLISFQNENVFDETGMPKERFSAKCLPNSPCSLEIQATKLEDSAVYFCASSQQLPGGTDTQYFGPGTRLTVL.

The chain uses TRBV5-1 and TRBJ2-3; 9 nucleotides agree with TRBD1. This CDR3 contains 14 residues. CDR1 SGHRS and CDR2 YFSETQ come from the germline V gene. V lost 5 bases to trimming and J lost 4 bases; unmatched junction nucleotides: 5. The CDR3 DNA reads TGCGCCAGCAGACGACAGGGGGGCGCAGATACGCAGTATTTT. This translates into CASRRQGGADTQYF.

In this sample, this clone turned up once. This rearrangement joins TRBV5-1 to TRBJ2-3; tentative D call: TRBD1 (6 bases). Germline values: CDR1 SGHRS, CDR2 YFSETQ. V was shortened by 0 bases and J by 4 bases, with 12 bases between the two germline ends. This CDR3 is built from 15 residues. The CDR3 nucleotides are TGCGCCAGCAGCTTGGAGGGCAGGGGCCCAGATACGCAGTATTTT. This translates into CASSLEGRGPDTQYF. Drawing the rest from reference TRBV5-1 and TRBJ2-3, the complete variable domain is KAGVTQTPRYLIKTRGQQVTLSCSPISGHRSVSWYQQTPGQGLQFLFEYFSETQRNKGNFPGRFSGRQFSNSRSEMNVSTLELGDSALYLCASSLEGRGPDTQYFGPGTRLTVL.

The chain couples TRBV3-1 (or the pseudogene TRBV3-2) to TRBJ2-1, with a weak D call TRBD2 (7 bases). CDR3 length equals 17 residues. The V end lost 0 bases, the J end lost 5 bases, and 17 bases lay between the germline ends. Germline V CDR1 and CDR2: LGHDT, YNNKEL (reference sequence). In nucleotides, the CDR3 is TGTGCCAGCAGCCAAGATTTTGCCAGAGGGGGGGACAATGAGCAGTTCTTC. Translation: CASSQDFARGGDNEQFF.

V and J are TRBV28 and TRBJ1-1, with D perhaps TRBD1 (5 bases). The CDR3 contains 13 residues. V lost 2 bases and J 11 bases, leaving 15 bases between the germline ends. The germline V gene encodes CDR1 MDHEN and CDR2 SYDVKM. For the CDR3, the DNA is TGTGCCAGCAGTTTAGGGAACACTGGGGCCGCTTTCTTT. It specifies CASSLGNTGAAFF.